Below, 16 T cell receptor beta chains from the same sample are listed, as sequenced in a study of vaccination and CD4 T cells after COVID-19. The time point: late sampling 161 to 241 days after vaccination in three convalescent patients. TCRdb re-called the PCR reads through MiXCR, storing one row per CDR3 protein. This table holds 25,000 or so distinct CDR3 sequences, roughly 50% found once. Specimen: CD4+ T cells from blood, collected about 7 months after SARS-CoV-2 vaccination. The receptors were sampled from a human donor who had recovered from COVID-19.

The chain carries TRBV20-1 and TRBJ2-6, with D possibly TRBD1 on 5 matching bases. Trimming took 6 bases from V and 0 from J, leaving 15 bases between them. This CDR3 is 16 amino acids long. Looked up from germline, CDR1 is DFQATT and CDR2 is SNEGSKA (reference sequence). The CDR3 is CSAPKGRHSGANVLTF. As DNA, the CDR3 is TGCAGTGCCCCGAAGGGGCGGCACTCTGGGGCCAACGTCCTGACTTTC.

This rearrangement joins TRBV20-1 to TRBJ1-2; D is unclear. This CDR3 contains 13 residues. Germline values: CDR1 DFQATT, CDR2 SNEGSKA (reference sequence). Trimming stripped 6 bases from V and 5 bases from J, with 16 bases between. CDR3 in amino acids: CSASTGKNYGYTF. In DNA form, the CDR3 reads TGCAGTGCCAGCACCGGGAAAAATTATGGCTACACCTTC.

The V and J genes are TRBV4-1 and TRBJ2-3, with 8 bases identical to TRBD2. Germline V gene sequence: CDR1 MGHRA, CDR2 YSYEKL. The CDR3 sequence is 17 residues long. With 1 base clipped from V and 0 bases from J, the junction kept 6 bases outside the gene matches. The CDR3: CASSQVGGGRSTDTQYF. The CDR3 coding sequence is TGCGCCAGCAGCCAAGTAGGTGGCGGGAGGAGCACAGATACGCAGTATTTT.

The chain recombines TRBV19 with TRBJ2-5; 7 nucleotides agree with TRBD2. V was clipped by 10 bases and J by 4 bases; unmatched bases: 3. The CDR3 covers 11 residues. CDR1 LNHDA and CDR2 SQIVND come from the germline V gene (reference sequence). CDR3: CATLAGETQYF. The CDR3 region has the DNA TGTGCCACTTTAGCGGGAGAGACCCAGTACTTC.

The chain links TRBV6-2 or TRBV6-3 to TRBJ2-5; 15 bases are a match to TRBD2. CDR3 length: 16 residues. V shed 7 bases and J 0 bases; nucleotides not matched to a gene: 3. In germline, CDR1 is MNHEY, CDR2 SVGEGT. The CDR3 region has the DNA TGTGCCAGCACCGGGACTAGCGGGAGGTACCAAGAGACCCAGTACTTC. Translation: CASTGTSGRYQETQYF.

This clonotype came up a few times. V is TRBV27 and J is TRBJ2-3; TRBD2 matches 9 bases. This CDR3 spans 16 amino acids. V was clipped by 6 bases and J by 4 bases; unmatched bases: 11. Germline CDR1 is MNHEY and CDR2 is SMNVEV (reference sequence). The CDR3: CASRYIAGVGPDTQYF. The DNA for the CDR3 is TGTGCCAGCAGGTATATAGCGGGAGTGGGCCCAGATACGCAGTATTTT.

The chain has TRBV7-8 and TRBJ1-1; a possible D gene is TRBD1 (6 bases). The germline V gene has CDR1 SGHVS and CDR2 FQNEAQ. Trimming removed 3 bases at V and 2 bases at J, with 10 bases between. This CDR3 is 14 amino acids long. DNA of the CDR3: TGTGCCAGCAGCTTGAGGACAGTAAACACTGAAGCTTTCTTT. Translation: CASSLRTVNTEAFF.

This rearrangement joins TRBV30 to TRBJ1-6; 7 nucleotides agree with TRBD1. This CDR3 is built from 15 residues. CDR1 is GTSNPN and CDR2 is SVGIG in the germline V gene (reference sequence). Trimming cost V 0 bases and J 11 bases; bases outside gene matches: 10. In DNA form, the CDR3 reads TGTGCCTGGAGTGTACTTGGGCAGGGGGTTGCACCCCTCCACTTT. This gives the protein CAWSVLGQGVAPLHF.

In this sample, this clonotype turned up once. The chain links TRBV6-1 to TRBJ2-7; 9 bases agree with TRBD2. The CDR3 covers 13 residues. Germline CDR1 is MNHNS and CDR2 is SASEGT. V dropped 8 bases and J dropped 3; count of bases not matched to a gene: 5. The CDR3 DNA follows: TGTGCCAGCCGGCCTAGCGGGGACTACGAGCAGTACTTC. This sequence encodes CASRPSGDYEQYF.

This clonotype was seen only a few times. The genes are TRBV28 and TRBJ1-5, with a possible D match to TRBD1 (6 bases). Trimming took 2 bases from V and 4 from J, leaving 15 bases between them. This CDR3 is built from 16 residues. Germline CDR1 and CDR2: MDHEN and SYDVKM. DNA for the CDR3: TGTGCCAGCAGTTTAGGGGGCCAGGGGTTGAATCAGCCCCAGCATTTT. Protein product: CASSLGGQGLNQPQHF.

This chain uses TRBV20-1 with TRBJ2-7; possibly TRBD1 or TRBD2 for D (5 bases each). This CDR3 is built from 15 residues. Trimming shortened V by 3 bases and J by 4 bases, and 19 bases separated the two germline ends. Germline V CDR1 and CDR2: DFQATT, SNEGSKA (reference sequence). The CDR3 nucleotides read TGCAGTGCTAGCGACGACCGGGGCCCTCGGTACGAGCAGTACTTC. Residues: CSASDDRGPRYEQYF.

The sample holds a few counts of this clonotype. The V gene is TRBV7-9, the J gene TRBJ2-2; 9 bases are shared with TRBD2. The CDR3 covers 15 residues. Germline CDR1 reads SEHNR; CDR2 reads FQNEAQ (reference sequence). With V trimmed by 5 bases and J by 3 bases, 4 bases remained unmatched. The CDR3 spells CASSLSGRHTGELFF. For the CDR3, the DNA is TGTGCCAGCAGCCTCAGCGGGAGGCACACCGGGGAGCTGTTTTTT.

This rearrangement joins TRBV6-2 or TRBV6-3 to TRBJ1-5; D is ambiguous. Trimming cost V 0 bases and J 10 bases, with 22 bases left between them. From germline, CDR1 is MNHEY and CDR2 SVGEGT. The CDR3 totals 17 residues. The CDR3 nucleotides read TGTGCCAGCAGTTACTCGAATATCCGACATCCTAGGGAACCCCAGCATTTT. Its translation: CASSYSNIRHPREPQHF.

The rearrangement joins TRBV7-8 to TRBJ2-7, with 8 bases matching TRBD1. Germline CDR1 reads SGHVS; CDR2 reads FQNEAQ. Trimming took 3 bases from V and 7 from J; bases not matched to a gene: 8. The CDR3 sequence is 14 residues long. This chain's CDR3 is CASSLGRGPMEQYF. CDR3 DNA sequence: TGTGCCAGCAGCTTGGGCAGGGGGCCTATGGAGCAGTACTTC.

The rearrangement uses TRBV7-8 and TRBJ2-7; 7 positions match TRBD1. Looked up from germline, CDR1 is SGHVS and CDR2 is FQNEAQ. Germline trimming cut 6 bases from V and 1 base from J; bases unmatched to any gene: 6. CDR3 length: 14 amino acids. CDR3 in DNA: TGTGCCAGCAGTTACCGGGACAGATCCTACGAGCAGTACTTC. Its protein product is CASSYRDRSYEQYF.

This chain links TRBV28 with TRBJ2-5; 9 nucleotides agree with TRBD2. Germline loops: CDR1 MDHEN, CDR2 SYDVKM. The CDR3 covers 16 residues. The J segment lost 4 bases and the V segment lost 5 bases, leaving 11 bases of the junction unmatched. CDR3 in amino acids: CASSPYLAGYGETQYF. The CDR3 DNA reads TGTGCCAGCAGTCCCTACCTAGCGGGATACGGAGAGACCCAGTACTTC.